A selection of T cell receptor beta chains follows, all from one sample in a study of OX40 agonist ivuxolimab in advanced cancers. TCRdb's table, derived via immunoSEQ multiplex PCR, lists solely in-frame clones and lacks some. Here the sample spans around 83,000 clones, 90% to 95% being singletons. Here the sequenced sample was CD4+ or CD8+ T cells sorted from blood, taken in a trial of the OX40 agonist ivuxolimab. The receptor source for this set is an adult with an advanced solid tumor such as melanoma, head and neck, liver or kidney cancer. CDR3s include the opening cysteine and the closing phenylalanine or tryptophan. A D gene is named only where the DNA matches it firmly. Clone size is given for some rows only: seen once, a few or many times, or a class if the clone is expanded.

j_call	d_call	v_call	clone_size	cdr3_aa	cdr3_nt
TRBJ2-5	TRBD2	TRBV5-4	-	CASSDGTIQETQYF	TGTGCCAGCAGCGATGGGACTATCCAAGAGACCCAGTACTTC
TRBJ1-2	-	TRBV28	-	CASTTWAEYTF	TGTGCCAGCACCACTTGGGCAGAGTACACCTTC
TRBJ2-1	TRBD2	TRBV5-4	-	CASSLATRLAGSEQFF	TGTGCCAGCAGCTTGGCAACTAGACTAGCGGGGAGTGAGCAGTTCTTC
TRBJ2-2	-	TRBV30	once	CAFGGSYTGELFF	TGTGCCTTTGGTGGGTCCTACACCGGGGAGCTGTTTTTT
TRBJ1-1	TRBD1	TRBV18	-	CASSLGQGNTEAFF	TGTGCCAGCTCACTGGGACAGGGGAACACTGAAGCTTTCTTT
TRBJ1-5	-	TRBV5-5	-	CASSYGQIRGNQPQHF	TGTGCCAGCAGCTACGGGCAGATCAGGGGCAATCAGCCCCAGCATTTT
TRBJ1-2	-	TRBV29-1	few	CSVAERNSYTF	TGCAGCGTCGCGGAGCGTAACAGCTACACCTTC
TRBJ2-5	-	TRBV6-5	-	CASSYGLGETQYF	TGTGCCAGCAGTTACGGTCTCGGGGAGACCCAGTACTTC
TRBJ2-3	TRBD2	TRBV7-2	-	CASSSLAVLGTDTQYF	TGTGCCAGCAGCTCCCTAGCGGTATTGGGGACAGATACGCAGTATTTT
TRBJ2-2	-	TRBV7-2	once	CASSLGSVNTGELFF	TGTGCCAGCAGCTTAGGGTCGGTGAACACCGGGGAGCTGTTTTTT
TRBJ2-1	TRBD1	TRBV30	-	CAWSPGGQGRNEQFF	TGTGCCTGGAGTCCAGGGGGACAGGGTCGGAATGAGCAGTTCTTC
TRBJ2-2	-	TRBV10-1	-	CASSARMGQRNTGELFF	TGCGCCAGCAGTGCGAGAATGGGACAAAGGAACACCGGGGAGCTGTTTTTT
TRBJ2-2	-	TRBV14	-	CASSQMGPNTGELFF	TGTGCCAGCAGCCAAATGGGTCCGAACACCGGGGAGCTGTTTTTT
TRBJ2-5	-	TRBV5-1	-	CASRLDARETQYF	TGCGCCAGCAGGTTGGACGCGCGGGAGACCCAGTACTTC
TRBJ2-7	-	TRBV10-3	-	CAISESDYEQYF	TGTGCCATCAGTGAATCAGATTACGAGCAGTACTTC
TRBJ2-6	-	TRBV28	-	CASSLWVGGTGANVLTF	TGTGCCAGCAGTTTATGGGTGGGGGGTACTGGGGCCAACGTCCTGACTTTC
TRBJ2-3	TRBD2	TRBV5-5	-	CASSHSGTSGGTDTQYF	TGTGCCAGCAGCCACTCCGGGACTAGCGGAGGCACAGATACGCAGTATTTT
TRBJ1-3	TRBD1	TRBV10-3	-	CAVFRGYGNTIYF	TGTGCCGTATTCAGGGGGTATGGAAACACCATATATTTT
TRBJ2-2	-	TRBV29-1	-	CSVGTGELFF	TGCAGCGTTGGAACCGGGGAGCTGTTTTTT
TRBJ1-2	-	TRBV6-6	-	CASRAPGGQDYGYTF	TGTGCCAGCAGAGCCCCTGGGGGGCAGGACTATGGCTACACCTTC
TRBJ2-2	-	TRBV5-6	few	CASSSVTGELFF	TGTGCCAGCAGCTCCGTTACCGGGGAGCTGTTTTTT
TRBJ2-1	TRBD2	TRBV5-4	-	CASSSGLAGGPYNEQFF	TGTGCCAGCAGCTCAGGACTAGCGGGAGGGCCCTACAATGAGCAGTTCTTC
TRBJ2-2	TRBD1	TRBV5-1	-	CASSFRTGVTGELFF	TGCGCCAGCAGCTTTAGGACAGGGGTCACCGGGGAGCTGTTTTTT
TRBJ2-1	-	TRBV10-2	-	CASSGSRNNEQFF	TGCGCCAGCAGCGGGAGCCGAAACAATGAGCAGTTCTTC
TRBJ2-1	TRBD2	TRBV10-3	-	CAISADSGSYEQFF	TGTGCCATCAGTGCCGATAGCGGGAGCTATGAGCAGTTCTTC
TRBJ2-5	TRBD2	TRBV5-1	-	CASSFSGRIQETQYF	TGCGCCAGCAGCTTTAGCGGGAGGATACAAGAGACCCAGTACTTC
TRBJ2-1	-	TRBV7-9	-	CASSLSGSYNEQFF	TGTGCCAGCAGCTTAAGCGGCTCCTACAATGAGCAGTTCTTC
TRBJ2-7	-	TRBV28	-	CASSLGGRDHYEQYF	TGTGCCAGCAGTTTAGGAGGGCGGGATCACTACGAGCAGTACTTC
TRBJ2-3	TRBD2	TRBV7-6	-	CASSSASGTSTDTQYF	TGTGCCAGCAGCTCAGCTAGCGGGACGAGCACAGATACGCAGTATTTT
TRBJ2-7	-	TRBV30	-	CAWSVSGGGAYEQYF	TGTGCCTGGAGTGTAAGTGGTGGGGGGGCTTACGAGCAGTACTTC
TRBJ2-3	-	TRBV7-2	-	CASSLGGVGGDTQYF	TGTGCCAGCAGCTTGGGCGGGGTGGGAGGAGATACGCAGTATTTT
TRBJ1-5	-	TRBV7-2	-	CASSLSANNQPQHF	TGTGCCAGCAGCTTATCGGCCAACAATCAGCCCCAGCATTTT
TRBJ2-1	TRBD1	TRBV6-5	-	CASSWGQGAVNEQFF	TGTGCCAGCAGTTGGGGACAGGGGGCCGTTAATGAGCAGTTCTTC
TRBJ2-2	-	TRBV5-1	-	CASIQGGTNTGELFF	TGCGCCAGCATCCAGGGCGGGACTAACACCGGGGAGCTGTTTTTT